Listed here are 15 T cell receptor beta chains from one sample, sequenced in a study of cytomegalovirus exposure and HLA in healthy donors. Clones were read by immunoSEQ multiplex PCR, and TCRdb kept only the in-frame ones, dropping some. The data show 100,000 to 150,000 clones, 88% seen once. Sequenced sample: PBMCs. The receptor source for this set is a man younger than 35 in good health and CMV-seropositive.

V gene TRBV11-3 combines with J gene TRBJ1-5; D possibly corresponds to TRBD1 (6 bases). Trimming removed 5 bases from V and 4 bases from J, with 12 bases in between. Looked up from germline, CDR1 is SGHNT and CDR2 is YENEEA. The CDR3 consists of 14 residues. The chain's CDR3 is CASSLGQLNQPQHF. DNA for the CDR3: TGTGCCAGCAGCCTAGGACAGCTGAATCAGCCCCAGCATTTT.

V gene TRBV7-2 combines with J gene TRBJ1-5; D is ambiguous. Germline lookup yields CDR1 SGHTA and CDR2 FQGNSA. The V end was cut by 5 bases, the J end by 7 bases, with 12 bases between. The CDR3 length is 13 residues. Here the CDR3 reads CASSPTRGQPQHF. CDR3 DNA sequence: TGTGCCAGCAGCCCTACCCGCGGGCAGCCCCAGCATTTT.

The CDR3 DNA reads as TGCGCCAGCAGCCAGCTCCCCGGACAGGGACGCTATGGCTACACCTTC. Translating it yields CASSQLPGQGRYGYTF. The gene calls are TRBV4-1 and TRBJ1-2; 8 bases are shared with TRBD1. The CDR3 consists of 16 residues. J was trimmed by 4 bases and V by 3 bases; bases with no gene match: 10. Per germline, CDR1 MGHRA and CDR2 YSYEKL.

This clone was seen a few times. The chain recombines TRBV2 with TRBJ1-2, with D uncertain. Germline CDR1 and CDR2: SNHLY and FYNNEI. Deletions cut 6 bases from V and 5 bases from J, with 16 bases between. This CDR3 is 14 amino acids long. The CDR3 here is CASRDLGSGYGYTF. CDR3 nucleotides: TGTGCCAGCAGGGACCTTGGGAGTGGGTATGGCTACACCTTC.

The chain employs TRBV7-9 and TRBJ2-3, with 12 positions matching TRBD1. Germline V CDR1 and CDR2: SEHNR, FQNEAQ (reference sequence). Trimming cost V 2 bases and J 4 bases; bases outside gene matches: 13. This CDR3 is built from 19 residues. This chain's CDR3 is CASSLLAGQGAFNADTQYF. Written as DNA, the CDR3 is TGTGCCAGCAGCTTATTAGCGGGACAGGGGGCTTTTAACGCAGATACGCAGTATTTT.

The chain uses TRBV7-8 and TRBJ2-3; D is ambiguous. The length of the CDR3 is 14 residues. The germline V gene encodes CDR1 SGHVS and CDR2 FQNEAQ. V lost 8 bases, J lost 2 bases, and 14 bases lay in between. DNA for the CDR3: TGTGCCAGCGCTACCCGAGGCGCCACAGATACGCAGTATTTT. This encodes CASATRGATDTQYF.

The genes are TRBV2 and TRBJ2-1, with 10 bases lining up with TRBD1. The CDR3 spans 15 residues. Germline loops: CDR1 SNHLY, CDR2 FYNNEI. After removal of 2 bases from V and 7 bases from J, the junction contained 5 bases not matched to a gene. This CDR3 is CASSELTGGRNEQFF. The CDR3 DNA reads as TGTGCCAGCAGTGAATTGACAGGGGGCAGGAATGAGCAGTTCTTC.

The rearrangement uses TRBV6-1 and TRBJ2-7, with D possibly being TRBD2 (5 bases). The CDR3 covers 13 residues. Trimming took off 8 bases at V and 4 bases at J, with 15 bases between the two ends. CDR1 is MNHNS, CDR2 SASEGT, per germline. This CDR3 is CASRGRLRYEQYF. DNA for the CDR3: TGTGCCAGCCGGGGTAGACTGAGGTACGAGCAGTACTTC.

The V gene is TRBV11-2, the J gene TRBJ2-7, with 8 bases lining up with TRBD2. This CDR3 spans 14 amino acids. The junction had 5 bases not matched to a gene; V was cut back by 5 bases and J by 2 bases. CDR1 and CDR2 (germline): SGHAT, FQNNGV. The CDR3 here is CASSPVGLAYEQYF. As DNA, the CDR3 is TGTGCCAGCAGCCCAGTGGGACTAGCCTACGAGCAGTACTTC.

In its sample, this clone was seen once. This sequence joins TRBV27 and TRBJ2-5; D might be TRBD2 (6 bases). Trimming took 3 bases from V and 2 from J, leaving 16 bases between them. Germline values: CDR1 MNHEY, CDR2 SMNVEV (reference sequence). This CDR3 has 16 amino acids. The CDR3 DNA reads TGTGCCAGCAGTTTGTGGGGTAGCGGAGTACAAGAGACCCAGTACTTC. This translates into CASSLWGSGVQETQYF.

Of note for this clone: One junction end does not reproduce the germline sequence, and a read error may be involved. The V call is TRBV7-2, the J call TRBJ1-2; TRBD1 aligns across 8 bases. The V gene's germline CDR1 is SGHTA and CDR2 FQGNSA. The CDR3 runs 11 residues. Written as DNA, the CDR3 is TGTGCCAGCAGTAGTGAGGACAGGGAGAACTTC. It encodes CASSSEDRENF. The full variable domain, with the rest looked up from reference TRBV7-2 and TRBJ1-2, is GAGVSQSPSNKVTEKGKDVELRCDPISGHTALYWYRQSLGQGLEFLIYFQGNSAPDKSGLPSDRFSAERTGGSVSTLTIQRTQQEDSAVYLCASSSEDRENFGSGTRLTVV.

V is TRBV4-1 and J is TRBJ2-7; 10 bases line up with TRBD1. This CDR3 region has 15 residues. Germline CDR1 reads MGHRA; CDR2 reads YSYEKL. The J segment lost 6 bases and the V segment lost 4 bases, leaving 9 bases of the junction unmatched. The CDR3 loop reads CASSPRGTGEAEQYF. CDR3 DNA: TGCGCCAGCAGCCCCCGTGGGACAGGGGAGGCCGAGCAGTACTTC.

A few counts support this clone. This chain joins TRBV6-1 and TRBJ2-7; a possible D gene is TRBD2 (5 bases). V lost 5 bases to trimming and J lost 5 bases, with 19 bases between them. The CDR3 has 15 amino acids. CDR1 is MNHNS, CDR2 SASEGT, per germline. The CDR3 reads CASSHLLGGRDEQYF. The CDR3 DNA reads TGTGCCAGCAGTCACTTACTAGGAGGTAGGGACGAGCAGTACTTC.

DNA of the CDR3: TGTGCCAGCTCCGGGACAGACTACGAGCAGTACTTC. The encoded protein is CASSGTDYEQYF. The rearrangement links TRBV18 to TRBJ2-7, with TRBD1 identical over 7 bases. The CDR3 is made up of 12 amino acids. The V gene end was trimmed by 6 bases and the J gene end by 3 bases; junction bases not matched to a gene: 2. The germline V gene has CDR1 KGHSH and CDR2 LQKENI. Full variable domain (remainder filled in from reference TRBV18 and TRBJ2-7): NAGVMQNPRHLVRRRGQEARLRCSPMKGHSHVYWYRQLPEEGLKFMVYLQKENIIDESGMPKERFSAEFPKEGPSILRIQQVVRGDSAAYFCASSGTDYEQYFGPGTRLTVT.

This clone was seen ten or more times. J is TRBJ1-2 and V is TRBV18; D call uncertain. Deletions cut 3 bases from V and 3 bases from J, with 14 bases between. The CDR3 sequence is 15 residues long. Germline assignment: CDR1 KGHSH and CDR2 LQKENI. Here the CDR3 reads CASSPTSLGDYGYTF. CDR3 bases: TGTGCCAGCTCACCGACAAGCCTCGGGGACTATGGCTACACCTTC.